The 10 T cell receptor beta chains below were found in one sample sequenced in a study of CD8+ T cells in alopecia areata. The sequencing template was cDNA reverse transcribed from extracted RNA. Clones were sequenced by immunoSEQ multiplex PCR, and TCRdb holds only the in-frame ones, with some missing. This table has roughly 100,000 clones, around three fifths appearing once. Sequencing was done on a sample of CD4+ T cells sorted from blood. The receptor set was obtained from a human donor in good health.

The sample holds a few counts of this clone. The chain has TRBV25-1 and TRBJ2-1; D is unclear. Trimming pared 2 bases from V and 7 bases from J, leaving 9 bases between. This CDR3 has 13 residues. Germline V lookup: CDR1 MGHDK, CDR2 SYGVNS. CDR3 nucleotide sequence: TGTGCCAGCAGTGAAGGTCTAGTGAATGAGCAGTTCTTC. The encoded protein is CASSEGLVNEQFF.

This clone was seen a few times. The chain carries TRBV5-1 and TRBJ1-1; 10 bases are a match to TRBD1. The CDR3 is 16 residues long. V was clipped by 5 bases and J by 1 base; unmatched bases: 8. Germline CDR1 is SGHRS and CDR2 is YFSETQ. The CDR3, as DNA: TGCGCCAGCAGACGGACAGGGGGTCAAGGGAACACTGAAGCTTTCTTT. As protein: CASRRTGGQGNTEAFF.

This clone was found a few times. The rearrangement joins TRBV7-2 to TRBJ2-5; possibly TRBD2 for D (6 bases). The CDR3 runs to 15 residues. Germline V gene sequence: CDR1 SGHTA, CDR2 FQGNSA. The V gene lost 2 bases and the J gene lost 5 bases, with 15 bases spanning the gap. CDR3 sequence reads: CASSLTSPPRETQYF. Written as DNA, the CDR3 is TGTGCCAGCAGCTTAACTAGCCCACCAAGGGAGACCCAGTACTTC.

CDR3 amino acids: CSVLGVQELHSGANVLTF. As DNA, the CDR3 is TGCAGCGTTTTGGGTGTACAGGAGCTTCACTCTGGGGCCAACGTCCTGACTTTC. The chain is built from TRBV29-1 and TRBJ2-6, with D tentatively TRBD1 (5 bases). From germline, CDR1 is SQVTM and CDR2 ANQGSEA. The CDR3 is 18 residues long. Trimming stripped 5 bases from V and 0 bases from J, with 20 bases between. The full variable domain, in which reference TRBV29-1 and TRBJ2-6 provide the parts outside the CDR3, is SAVISQKPSRDICQRGTSLTIQCQVDSQVTMMFWYRQQPGQSLTLIATANQGSEATYESGFVIDKFPISRPNLTFSTLTVSNMSPEDSSIYLCSVLGVQELHSGANVLTFGAGSRLTVL.

The chain is built from TRBV30 and TRBJ1-5; D is uncertain. Trimming pared 1 base from V and 6 bases from J, leaving 16 bases between. The CDR3 runs 15 residues. The germline V gene has CDR1 GTSNPN and CDR2 SVGIG (reference sequence). CDR3 sequence reads: CAWSDGAFRGQPQHF. CDR3 coding DNA: TGTGCCTGGAGTGACGGCGCGTTCCGGGGTCAGCCCCAGCATTTT.

V usage is TRBV25-1 and J usage is TRBJ1-1; 8 bases map to TRBD1. The trim removed 6 bases at V and 8 bases at J, leaving 11 bases unmatched. The CDR3 totals 14 residues. CDR1 is MGHDK and CDR2 is SYGVNS in the germline V gene. CDR3 nucleotide sequence: TGTGCCAGCAGGGAGACAGGGGAGCTCCACGAAGCTTTCTTT. This encodes CASRETGELHEAFF.

This chain connects TRBV5-1 to TRBJ1-2; 9 bases map to TRBD1. Germline CDR1 and CDR2: SGHRS and YFSETQ. There are 14 residues in the CDR3. V gave up 3 bases and J gave up 5 bases; unmatched junction bases: 5. The CDR3 nucleotides read TGCGCCAGCAGCTGGGGGACAGGGAGATATGGCTACACCTTC. Translated, it gives CASSWGTGRYGYTF. Complete variable domain (other parts from reference TRBV5-1 and TRBJ1-2): KAGVTQTPRYLIKTRGQQVTLSCSPISGHRSVSWYQQTPGQGLQFLFEYFSETQRNKGNFPGRFSGRQFSNSRSEMNVSTLELGDSALYLCASSWGTGRYGYTFGSGTRLTVV.

The chain combines TRBV30 with TRBJ2-4; D possibly corresponds to TRBD1 (5 bases). The V gene's germline CDR1 is GTSNPN and CDR2 SVGIG (reference sequence). V shed 5 bases and J shed 6 bases, with 20 bases lying between them. This CDR3 comprises 15 residues. In DNA, the CDR3 is TGTGCCTGGGGCTCAAGCGCCTGGACAAGAAACATTCAGTACTTC. Translation gives CAWGSSAWTRNIQYF. Using reference TRBV30 and TRBJ2-4 for the parts outside the CDR3, the full variable domain is SQTIHQWPATLVQPVGSPLSLECTVEGTSNPNLYWYRQAAGRGLQLLFYSVGIGQISSEVPQNLSASRPQDRQFILSSKKLLLSDSGFYLCAWGSSAWTRNIQYFGAGTRLSVL.

This clone occurred once. The J gene is TRBJ1-1, the V gene TRBV6-5; 8 bases map to TRBD1. From germline, CDR1 is MNHEY and CDR2 SVGAGI. CDR3 size: 14 residues. J gave up 4 bases and V 0 bases, and 1 base lay outside the gene matches. CDR3 sequence (DNA): TGTGCCAGCAGTTACTCGACAGGGGTCACTGAAGCTTTCTTT. The encoded protein is CASSYSTGVTEAFF.

The J gene is TRBJ1-1, the V gene TRBV29-1; D is perhaps TRBD1 (5 bases). CDR3 length: 11 amino acids. V lost 5 bases and J lost 4, with 8 bases in between. Germline V lookup: CDR1 SQVTM, CDR2 ANQGSEA. The CDR3 loop reads CSVHGATEAFF. CDR3 nucleotide sequence: TGCAGCGTTCACGGGGCCACTGAAGCTTTCTTT.